This T cell receptor beta chain is from a study of vaccination and CD4 T cells after COVID-19. Cultured CD4+ T cell DNA was sequenced using the Oncomine TCR Beta short-read assay. Each CDR3 protein is one row after TCRdb ran MiXCR on the PCR reads. The sample holds about 9,000 distinct CDR3 sequences; around 21% are singletons and the top ten take 20% to 25%. This clonotype has a count of ten or more. Its antigen remains unknown. Treatment indicated: roughly nine-day PBMC culture with coronavirus spike peptide pools or control peptides (ViraFEST assay). In the ViraFEST assay, peptide-pool expansion preceded TCR sequencing of expanded clonotypes. The CDR3 runs 14 residues. Trimming pared 3 bases from V and 4 bases from J, leaving 12 bases between. The germline gives CDR1 MDHEN, CDR2 SYDVKM.

Sequencing used CD4+ T cells from blood, cultured in vitro, obtained after SARS-CoV-2 vaccination. The sequence came from a human donor who had recovered from COVID-19. This chain links TRBV28 with TRBJ1-2, with D possibly matching TRBD1 (6 bases). CDR3 sequence reads: CASSFKTGVYGYTF. The CDR3 DNA reads as TGTGCCAGCAGTTTTAAGACAGGAGTCTATGGCTACACCTTC.